This TCR beta chain was retrieved from a study of cytomegalovirus exposure and HLA in healthy donors. Points from the study as a whole: There were reportedly fewer N-insertions in an Asian-associated ancestry cluster than the roughly 670-donor mean, in a later analysis. Researchers reported in a later analysis that common viral pathogens appeared linked to several top clusters. As a later analysis revealed, most CMV-associated TCR beta chains appeared HLA-restricted.

Likely unrecorded immune exposures existed in these nominally healthy donors. The PCR contained 60 Vbeta and 13 Jbeta primers. Clones were sequenced by immunoSEQ multiplex PCR, and TCRdb holds only the in-frame ones, with some missing. The sample yields roughly 100,000 clones, over 65% seen once. The V segment lost 5 bases and the J segment 0 bases; nucleotides outside the gene matches: 2. The CDR3 runs 13 residues. Germline loops: CDR1 SGDLS, CDR2 YYNGEE. With regard to this clone: The antigen is undetermined.

Sequencing input: PBMCs. The V call is TRBV9, the J call TRBJ2-7, with TRBD1 matching over 7 bases. This sequence was found in a man aged 40-49 years in good health and CMV-seropositive. The CDR3: CASSRDSSYEQYF. The CDR3 nucleotides are TGTGCCAGCAGTCGGGACAGCTCCTACGAGCAGTACTTC.